Listed here are 29 T cell receptor beta chains from one sample, sequenced in a study of T cells in Graves' hyperthyroidism and ophthalmopathy. Amplified regions were TCR beta CDR3 sequences from RNA transcripts. A first-round RT-PCR of the TCR CDR3 used the HTBI primer set. TCRdb independently ran MiXCR on the multiplex PCR reads; one entry per CDR3 protein. This table holds some 600,000 distinct CDR3 sequences, about 14% found once. Sequenced sample: blood. These receptors all come from a woman aged 30 to 39 with Graves' hyperthyroidism that later progressed to Graves' ophthalmopathy.

This clonotype was detected only a few times. This may be a read error, as it is one base from a much larger clone. The chain has TRBV24-1 and TRBJ1-5; D may be TRBD1 (5 bases). In germline, CDR1 is KGHDR, CDR2 SFDVKD. This CDR3 spans 14 amino acids. The CDR3 DNA reads TGTGCCACCGGTGATGACAGCAAGAATCAGCCCCAGCATTTT. As protein: CATGDDSKNQPQHF.

This clonotype was counted once. J is TRBJ2-1 and V is TRBV2; D possibly corresponds to TRBD2 (6 bases). This CDR3 is 14 amino acids long. V was trimmed by 7 bases and J by 7 bases, leaving 17 bases between them. CDR1 is SNHLY, CDR2 FYNNEI, per germline. CDR3 in DNA: TGTGCCAGCAACCCGGGGTCAGGGACTAATGAGCAGTTCTTC. Its translation is CASNPGSGTNEQFF.

This clonotype has ten or more counts. The chain couples TRBV6-6 to TRBJ2-3; no clear D. This CDR3 contains 14 residues. Deletions cut 2 bases from V and 6 bases from J, with 12 bases between. Germline loops: CDR1 MNHNY, CDR2 SVGAGI (reference sequence). The CDR3 loop is CASSYGLVPDTQYF. Written as DNA, the CDR3 is TGTGCCAGCAGTTACGGCCTGGTTCCGGATACGCAGTATTTT.

The chain is built from TRBV7-8 and TRBJ1-2; the D is unclear. Germline assignment: CDR1 SGHVS and CDR2 FQNEAQ. This CDR3 has 11 amino acids. V gave up 5 bases and J gave up 6 bases, with 7 bases separating them. The CDR3 region has the DNA TGTGCCAGCAGCGGCGCTGATGGCTACACCTTC. It is translated as CASSGADGYTF.

There are many counts of this clonotype. The genes are TRBV5-1 and TRBJ2-7, with D possibly matching TRBD1 (6 bases). Trimming removed 4 bases at V and 0 bases at J, with 14 bases between. This CDR3 has 15 amino acids. CDR1 is SGHRS and CDR2 is YFSETQ in the germline V gene. CDR3 sequence reads: CASSLQGTTSYEQYF. The CDR3 nucleotides read TGCGCCAGCAGCCTACAGGGCACCACCTCCTACGAGCAGTACTTC. The full variable domain, rest sourced from reference TRBV5-1 and TRBJ2-7, is KAGVTQTPRYLIKTRGQQVTLSCSPISGHRSVSWYQQTPGQGLQFLFEYFSETQRNKGNFPGRFSGRQFSNSRSEMNVSTLELGDSALYLCASSLQGTTSYEQYFGPGTRLTVT.

As for this clonotype: This may be a read error, as it is one base from a much larger clone. The CDR3 nucleotides are TGTGCCAGCAATTTAAGTTTGGGACAGGGGTCCTATCAGCCCCAGCATTTT. It is translated as CASNLSLGQGSYQPQHF. The genes are TRBV12-3 or TRBV12-4 and TRBJ1-5; 10 positions match TRBD1. The CDR3 sequence is 17 residues long.

This clonotype was seen repeatedly, ten times or more. The CDR3 DNA follows: TGTGCCAGCAGCCTAAAAGGGGCTGGAAACACCATATATTTT. Encoded protein: CASSLKGAGNTIYF. This chain uses TRBV3-1 with TRBJ1-3; D perhaps matches TRBD1 (5 bases). The CDR3 has 14 residues. With 4 bases removed from V and 2 bases from J, the gap between germline ends came to 9 bases. Germline loops: CDR1 LGHDT, CDR2 YNNKEL (reference sequence).

This clonotype was recorded a few times. CDR3: CASSLEVPNEKLFF. For the CDR3, the DNA is TGTGCCAGCAGCTTGGAGGTCCCTAATGAAAAACTGTTTTTT. The V call is TRBV5-5, the J call TRBJ1-4; no reliable D call. Trimming took 0 bases from V and 3 from J, leaving 6 bases between them. The CDR3 covers 14 residues. The V gene's germline CDR1 is SGHKS and CDR2 YYEKEE (reference sequence). The variable domain in full, with the rest retrieved from reference TRBV5-5 and TRBJ1-4, is DAGVTQSPTHLIKTRGQQVTLRCSPISGHKSVSWYQQVLGQGPQFIFQYYEKEERGRGNFPDRFSARQFPNYSSELNVNALLLGDSALYLCASSLEVPNEKLFFGSGTQLSVL.

This clonotype was picked up many times. The gene calls are TRBV10-1 and TRBJ2-1; 8 positions agree with TRBD2. The V and J ends lost 2 bases and 3 bases, in that order; junction bases with no gene match: 3. CDR1 is WNHNN and CDR2 is SYGVQD in the germline V gene (reference sequence). The CDR3 has 15 amino acids. CDR3 region: CASSEGSGDYNEQFF. In nucleotides, the CDR3 is TGCGCCAGCAGTGAGGGTAGCGGGGACTACAATGAGCAGTTCTTC.

This clonotype has a count of ten or more. The chain employs TRBV11-3 and TRBJ1-1; the D gene is possibly TRBD1 (6 bases). The CDR3 sequence is 15 residues long. Between the trimmed V and J ends, which lost 5 bases and 3 bases, there was a span of 16 bases. CDR1 is SGHNT, CDR2 YENEEA, per germline. The CDR3 nucleotides read TGTGCCAGCAGCGATTGGACAGCGAGTTACACTGAAGCTTTCTTT. Residues: CASSDWTASYTEAFF.

The rearrangement links TRBV12-3 or TRBV12-4 to TRBJ1-4; D call uncertain. This CDR3 region has 14 residues. V dropped 1 base and J dropped 10 bases, with 13 bases sitting between them. The CDR3 sequence is CASSLGRVSGKLFF. CDR3 DNA sequence: TGTGCCAGCAGTTTAGGAAGGGTTTCAGGAAAACTGTTTTTT.

This clonotype occurred many times. V usage is TRBV5-1 and J usage is TRBJ2-7, with D perhaps matching TRBD2 (5 bases). Germline V gene data show CDR1 as SGHRS and CDR2 as YFSETQ. The length of the CDR3 is 12 residues. V lost 5 bases to trimming and J lost 2 bases, with 8 bases between them. The CDR3 here is CASRTGTYEQYF. CDR3 bases: TGCGCCAGCAGAACCGGGACCTACGAGCAGTACTTC. The variable domain in full, completed from reference TRBV5-1 and TRBJ2-7, reads KAGVTQTPRYLIKTRGQQVTLSCSPISGHRSVSWYQQTPGQGLQFLFEYFSETQRNKGNFPGRFSGRQFSNSRSEMNVSTLELGDSALYLCASRTGTYEQYFGPGTRLTVT.

This clonotype was counted ten times or more. This sequence joins TRBV19 and TRBJ2-1; possible D gene TRBD2, 6 bases. The CDR3 totals 13 residues. Germline V gene lookup returns CDR1 LNHDA and CDR2 SQIVND (reference sequence). The V gene lost 4 bases and the J gene lost 6 bases, with 10 bases spanning the gap. The DNA of the CDR3 is TGTGCCAGTAGTAGCGGGGCGGTCAATGAGCAGTTCTTC. Its protein product is CASSSGAVNEQFF.

This clonotype was counted many times. At one end, the junction sequence differs from germline, possibly due to a read error. The chain links TRBV28 to TRBJ2-7, with 9 bases lining up with TRBD2. From germline, CDR1 is MDHEN and CDR2 SYDVKM. The CDR3 sequence is 19 residues long. The CDR3 DNA follows: TGTGCCAGCAGTCACCAAACTCCCGGCCCGACGGGACTAGCCTACGAGCAGTGCTTC. It encodes CASSHQTPGPTGLAYEQCF. Looking up the rest from reference TRBV28 and TRBJ2-7 gives the full variable domain: DVKVTQSSRYLVKRTGEKVFLECVQDMDHENMFWYRQDPGLGLRLIYFSYDVKMKEKGDIPEGYSVSREKKERFSLILESASTNQTSMYLCASSHQTPGPTGLAYEQCFGPGTRLTVT.

This clonotype was counted many times. The genes are TRBV11-3 and TRBJ2-2; 9 nucleotides align to TRBD2. Germline assignment: CDR1 SGHNT and CDR2 YENEEA. After removal of 5 bases from V and 6 bases from J, the junction contained 4 bases not matched to a gene. CDR3 length equals 14 residues. This chain's CDR3 is CASSIAGVSGELFF. In DNA form, the CDR3 reads TGTGCCAGCAGCATAGCGGGAGTATCCGGGGAGCTGTTTTTT.

The gene calls are TRBV5-1 and TRBJ1-4, with D hard to call. The V and J ends lost 5 bases and 5 bases respectively, with 10 bases between them. The CDR3 length is 13 residues. Looked up from germline, CDR1 is SGHRS and CDR2 is YFSETQ. CDR3 sequence: CASRGNRNEKLFF. CDR3 sequence (DNA): TGCGCCAGCAGAGGTAACCGGAATGAAAAACTGTTTTTT. Drawing the rest from reference TRBV5-1 and TRBJ1-4, the complete variable domain is KAGVTQTPRYLIKTRGQQVTLSCSPISGHRSVSWYQQTPGQGLQFLFEYFSETQRNKGNFPGRFSGRQFSNSRSEMNVSTLELGDSALYLCASRGNRNEKLFFGSGTQLSVL.

This clonotype was counted at least ten times. The chain links TRBV19 to TRBJ1-2, with D hard to call. CDR1 is LNHDA, CDR2 SQIVND, per germline (reference sequence). The CDR3 sequence is 14 residues long. V was trimmed by 0 bases and J by 3 bases, leaving 8 bases between them. The CDR3 DNA reads as TGTGCCAGTAGTATAGACGCGGAGGACTATGGCTACACCTTC. It yields the protein CASSIDAEDYGYTF.

This clonotype was recorded at least ten times. V gene TRBV24-1 combines with J gene TRBJ1-2, with a possible D match to TRBD1 (6 bases). The germline V gene has CDR1 KGHDR and CDR2 SFDVKD. V shed 5 bases and J shed 0 bases, with 15 bases lying between them. The CDR3 runs to 16 residues. CDR3 nucleotides: TGTGCCACCAGTGGGGCCACGGACAGCTCTAACTATGGCTACACCTTC. Protein sequence: CATSGATDSSNYGYTF.

This clonotype was detected ten times or more. The chain employs TRBV27 and TRBJ2-1; 8 bases line up with TRBD2. Germline CDR1 reads MNHEY; CDR2 reads SMNVEV (reference sequence). V was pared by 4 bases and J by 8 bases, with 19 bases of the junction left unmatched. The CDR3 is made up of 18 amino acids. The CDR3 here is CASSSSAGTRRDSDEQFF. The CDR3 nucleotides read TGTGCCAGCAGTTCCTCTGCCGGGACTAGAAGGGATAGTGATGAGCAGTTCTTC.

In this sample, this clonotype turned up many times. The chain couples TRBV12-3 or TRBV12-4 to TRBJ1-1; possible D gene TRBD1, 5 bases. V lost 5 bases and J lost 9, with 16 bases in between. This CDR3 region has 13 residues. CDR3 in DNA: TGTGCCAGCAGTCCCGGGGGTGGGTCCCAAGCTTTCTTT. It codes for CASSPGGGSQAFF.

In its sample, this clonotype was seen many times. J is TRBJ2-2 and V is TRBV11-3; possible D gene TRBD2, 5 bases. CDR1 is SGHNT and CDR2 is YENEEA in the germline V gene. Trimming removed 5 bases from V and 4 bases from J, with 14 bases in between. The CDR3 runs 15 residues. CDR3 nucleotides: TGTGCCAGCAGCGGTAGTTATACTAGCACCGGGGAGCTGTTTTTT. Amino acids: CASSGSYTSTGELFF.

In this sample, this clonotype turned up many times. V usage is TRBV12-3 or TRBV12-4 and J usage is TRBJ2-7; possibly TRBD1 for D (5 bases). This CDR3 contains 14 residues. Trimming removed 1 base at V and 6 bases at J, with 13 bases between. The CDR3 region is CASSLEVGRAEQYF. CDR3 DNA: TGTGCCAGCAGTTTAGAAGTGGGCAGGGCCGAGCAGTACTTC.

The V gene is TRBV20-1, the J gene TRBJ2-3; TRBD2 matches at 9 bases. V was pared by 5 bases and J by 5 bases, with 11 bases of the junction left unmatched. Germline CDR1 and CDR2: DFQATT and SNEGSKA (reference sequence). This CDR3 comprises 15 residues. CDR3: CSADGGAGGIDTQYF. For the CDR3, the DNA is TGCAGTGCTGACGGTGGTGCGGGAGGGATAGATACGCAGTATTTT.

Many counts were recorded for this clonotype. The chain joins TRBV12-5 to TRBJ2-5, with TRBD2 matching 7 bases. The ends lost 0 bases at V and 4 bases at J; junction bases unmatched: 20. Germline CDR1 reads LGHNT; CDR2 reads FRNRAP. This CDR3 is built from 20 residues. CDR3 loop: CASGLVTWGGASFEGETQYF. In nucleotides, the CDR3 is TGTGCTAGTGGTTTGGTAACGTGGGGGGGTGCTAGTTTTGAAGGAGAGACCCAGTACTTC.

This clonotype was found a few times. This chain joins TRBV5-1 and TRBJ2-7; the match to TRBD1 covers 11 bases. This CDR3 region has 15 residues. V lost 0 bases and J lost 4; bases outside the gene matches: 3. Per germline, CDR1 SGHRS and CDR2 YFSETQ. The CDR3 DNA reads TGCGCCAGCAGCTTGGACGGACAGGGGGCGTACGAGCAGTACTTC. The encoded protein is CASSLDGQGAYEQYF.

This clonotype occurred a few times. This chain joins TRBV10-3 and TRBJ1-3; a possible D gene is TRBD1 (5 bases). This CDR3 is 13 amino acids long. The V end was cut by 8 bases, the J end by 1 base, with 9 bases between. Looked up from germline, CDR1 is ENHRY and CDR2 is SYGVKD. CDR3 sequence: CAIVGGSGNTIYF. The CDR3 nucleotides read TGTGCCATCGTCGGGGGATCTGGAAACACCATATATTTT.

This clonotype appeared many times. The V and J genes are TRBV4-1 and TRBJ1-5, with TRBD1 matching over 8 bases. CDR1 MGHRA and CDR2 YSYEKL come from the germline V gene. The V segment lost 6 bases and the J segment 5 bases; nucleotides outside the gene matches: 12. There are 16 residues in the CDR3. This CDR3 reads CASRHKPGQEHQPQHF. Written as DNA, the CDR3 is TGCGCCAGCAGACACAAACCGGGACAGGAACATCAGCCCCAGCATTTT.

This clonotype was picked up many times. The chain has TRBV27 and TRBJ2-3; D remains unclear. Trimming took 5 bases from V and 0 from J, leaving 12 bases between them. The CDR3 runs 15 residues. CDR1 is MNHEY and CDR2 is SMNVEV in the germline V gene (reference sequence). The CDR3 spells CASSSLPTSTDTQYF. The DNA for the CDR3 is TGTGCCAGCAGTAGCCTTCCTACTAGCACAGATACGCAGTATTTT.

For this clonotype: A much larger clonotype is one base distant, so this may be a read error. J is TRBJ1-4 and V is TRBV2, with no clear D. The CDR3 contains 15 residues. Germline CDR1 reads SNHLY; CDR2 reads FYNNEI. This chain's CDR3 is CASSEAATVNEKLVF. The CDR3 region has the DNA TGTGCCAGCAGTGAAGCAGCGACTGTCAATGAAAAACTGGTTTTT.